Each of the 15 T cell receptor beta chains below was sequenced from the same sample in a study of a mutant IDH1 vaccine in newly diagnosed glioma. No antigen has been identified for these receptors. Time point in this sample: week 23, last vaccination. Vaccinated patients received 300 ug of mutant IDH1 20-mer peptide per dose, with topical imiquimod. Sequencing was performed with immunoSEQ multiplex PCR; in TCRdb, only in-frame clones are kept and a portion is missing. This sample has 75,000 to 80,000 clones, with approximately 89% found just once. The input for sequencing was PBMCs, taken from a glioma patient whose treatment included an IDH1 peptide vaccine. These receptors all come from a woman aged 45-65 years with glioma.

V is TRBV6-1 and J is TRBJ1-2, with 7 bases lining up with TRBD1. V trimming: 7 bases; J trimming: 4 bases; junction bases outside the gene matches: 6. The CDR3 loop spans 13 amino acids. Germline V lookup: CDR1 MNHNS, CDR2 SASEGT. The DNA for the CDR3 is TGTGCCAGCATCCCGACAGGGACCTATGGCTACACCTTC. It yields the protein CASIPTGTYGYTF.

The chain combines TRBV7-6 with TRBJ2-5, with TRBD1 identical over 9 bases. This CDR3 is 17 amino acids long. Germline V CDR1 and CDR2: SGHVS, FNYEAQ. The ends lost 1 base at V and 7 bases at J; junction bases unmatched: 13. The CDR3 nucleotides are TGTGCCAGCAGCTTAGAATCTACAGGGGGCCCCATAGGGACCCAGTACTTC. Its translation is CASSLESTGGPIGTQYF.

CDR3 loop: CASSMGNQPQHF. Here the CDR3 DNA reads TGTGCCAGCAGCATGGGCAATCAGCCCCAGCATTTT. V gene TRBV6-5 combines with J gene TRBJ1-5; D gene unclear. Between the trimmed V and J ends, which lost 6 bases and 2 bases, there was a span of 5 bases. The CDR3 runs to 12 residues. Germline V gene lookup returns CDR1 MNHEY and CDR2 SVGAGI.

V gene TRBV6-1 combines with J gene TRBJ1-1; D is ambiguous. Germline-derived CDR1 and CDR2 are MNHNS and SASEGT. Trimming took off 2 bases at V and 1 base at J, with 5 bases between the two ends. There are 13 residues in the CDR3. The CDR3 protein is CASSEYSNTEAFF. The CDR3 coding sequence is TGTGCCAGCAGTGAATACTCGAACACTGAAGCTTTCTTT.

V and J are TRBV27 and TRBJ2-3; 9 bases match TRBD2. The length of the CDR3 is 14 residues. V was clipped by 8 bases and J by 6 bases; unmatched bases: 9. Germline CDR1 and CDR2: MNHEY and SMNVEV (reference sequence). DNA of the CDR3: TGTGCCAGCTCGCCTTTTAGCGGGAGTGATACGCAGTATTTT. Amino acid sequence: CASSPFSGSDTQYF.

The chain combines TRBV11-1 with TRBJ2-1; D unclear. The V and J ends lost 0 bases and 0 bases respectively, with 18 bases between them. CDR1 and CDR2 from the germline V gene are SGHAT and FQDESV (reference sequence). The CDR3 spans 19 residues. The CDR3 DNA reads as TGTGCCAGCAGCTTAGCGCTCGTGCTAACCATTAGCTCCTACAATGAGCAGTTCTTC. Translation: CASSLALVLTISSYNEQFF.

The genes are TRBV29-1 and TRBJ2-5; D may be TRBD1 (6 bases). Looked up from germline, CDR1 is SQVTM and CDR2 is ANQGSEA. There are 14 residues in the CDR3. Trimming stripped 5 bases from V and 1 base from J, with 14 bases between. CDR3: CSVTGPGFQETQYF. The CDR3 nucleotides read TGCAGCGTTACAGGGCCGGGGTTCCAAGAGACCCAGTACTTC.

The chain couples TRBV7-9 to TRBJ2-3; 9 positions match TRBD2. The length of the CDR3 is 15 residues. V was pared by 0 bases and J by 6 bases, with 4 bases of the junction left unmatched. Per germline, CDR1 SEHNR and CDR2 FQNEAQ (reference sequence). The CDR3 coding sequence is TGTGCCAGCAGCTTAGCAGCGGGAGGAGCCGATACGCAGTATTTT. Amino acids: CASSLAAGGADTQYF. Full variable domain (rest looked up from reference TRBV7-9 and TRBJ2-3): DTGVSQNPRHKITKRGQNVTFRCDPISEHNRLYWYRQTLGQGPEFLTYFQNEAQLEKSRLLSDRFSAERPKGSFSTLEIQRTEQGDSAMYLCASSLAAGGADTQYFGPGTRLTVL.

This sequence joins TRBV9 and TRBJ2-1; TRBD2 agrees at 13 bases. The V segment lost 3 bases and the J segment 9 bases; nucleotides outside the gene matches: 3. This CDR3 is built from 14 residues. Germline CDR1 reads SGDLS; CDR2 reads YYNGEE. CDR3 coding DNA: TGTGCCAGCAGCGAACGGACTAGCGGGAGTGAGCAGTTCTTC. This sequence encodes CASSERTSGSEQFF. Using reference TRBV9 and TRBJ2-1 for the parts outside the CDR3, the full variable domain is DSGVTQTPKHLITATGQRVTLRCSPRSGDLSVYWYQQSLDQGLQFLIQYYNGEERAKGNILERFSAQQFPDLHSELNLSSLELGDSALYFCASSERTSGSEQFFGPGTRLTVL.

The chain is built from TRBV2 and TRBJ1-6; no definite D call. The V and J ends lost 6 bases and 6 bases respectively, with 12 bases between them. Germline values: CDR1 SNHLY, CDR2 FYNNEI. The CDR3 spans 14 residues. The CDR3 sequence is CASSLDSINSPLHF. CDR3 sequence (DNA): TGTGCCAGCAGCCTTGACTCCATTAATTCACCCCTCCACTTT.

The chain employs TRBV7-2 and TRBJ2-3, with TRBD1 identical over 10 bases. There are 17 residues in the CDR3. The J segment lost 4 bases and the V segment lost 2 bases, leaving 9 bases of the junction unmatched. Germline V gene sequence: CDR1 SGHTA, CDR2 FQGNSA. The CDR3 bases are TGTGCCAGCAGCTTAACCCGGGACAGGGGTAACCCAGATACGCAGTATTTT. The encoded protein is CASSLTRDRGNPDTQYF.

This chain joins TRBV5-1 and TRBJ2-3; 9 bases match TRBD2. The J segment lost 5 bases and the V segment lost 0 bases, leaving 7 bases of the junction unmatched. CDR1 and CDR2 (germline): SGHRS, YFSETQ. The CDR3 covers 16 residues. The CDR3 nucleotides read TGCGCCAGCAGCTTGGAGTTAGCGGGAGAAGAAGATACGCAGTATTTT. Its translation is CASSLELAGEEDTQYF.

V gene TRBV25-1 combines with J gene TRBJ1-2, with 9 bases aligning to TRBD1. Germline V gene lookup returns CDR1 MGHDK and CDR2 SYGVNS. CDR3 length equals 16 residues. J gave up 7 bases and V 3 bases, and 12 bases lay outside the gene matches. The CDR3: CASSDTGDRAVSGYTF. Written as DNA, the CDR3 is TGTGCCAGCAGTGATACGGGGGACAGGGCGGTCTCTGGCTACACCTTC.

The rearrangement uses TRBV9 and TRBJ2-3; unclear D gene. The ends were cut back, 3 bases at V and 0 bases at J, with 11 bases in the middle. The germline V gene encodes CDR1 SGDLS and CDR2 YYNGEE. CDR3 length equals 15 residues. The CDR3 protein is CASSASGRSTDTQYF. The CDR3 nucleotides read TGTGCCAGCAGCGCCTCCGGAAGAAGCACAGATACGCAGTATTTT.

The CDR3 loop reads CASTKASDTQYF. The CDR3 DNA reads as TGTGCCAGCACCAAGGCATCAGATACGCAGTATTTT. V is TRBV25-1 and J is TRBJ2-3; D is ambiguous. CDR3 size: 12 residues. Germline CDR1 and CDR2: MGHDK and SYGVNS. Trimming stripped 7 bases from V and 4 bases from J, with 9 bases between.